The 7 T cell receptor beta chains in this list originate from one sample, sequenced in a study of blood T cell repertoires in COVID-19. Clones were sequenced by immunoSEQ multiplex PCR, and TCRdb holds only the in-frame ones, with some missing. This sample carries a few hundred thousand clones, roughly nine tenths of them seen once, and the ten largest clones take around 0.86%. Source material: PBMCs or T cells enriched from blood (not recorded which). These receptors were obtained from a woman between 35 and 50 years old who had been exposed to COVID-19.

This chain links TRBV5-4 with TRBJ1-2; 8 positions match TRBD1. This CDR3 contains 16 residues. Trimming cost V 4 bases and J 4 bases; bases outside gene matches: 12. Germline CDR1 and CDR2: SGHNT and YYREEE (reference sequence). The CDR3 loop reads CASSPMDRVGSYGYTF. Here the CDR3 DNA reads TGTGCCAGCAGCCCAATGGACAGGGTGGGTAGCTATGGCTACACCTTC.

The chain combines TRBV5-1 with TRBJ2-3; D is undetermined. V was clipped by 4 bases and J by 3 bases, with 6 bases between them. This CDR3 has 12 amino acids. Germline CDR1 reads SGHRS; CDR2 reads YFSETQ. The CDR3 loop reads CASSVRTDTQYF. The DNA of the CDR3 is TGCGCCAGCAGCGTCAGGACAGATACGCAGTATTTT. Full variable domain (remainder filled in from reference TRBV5-1 and TRBJ2-3): KAGVTQTPRYLIKTRGQQVTLSCSPISGHRSVSWYQQTPGQGLQFLFEYFSETQRNKGNFPGRFSGRQFSNSRSEMNVSTLELGDSALYLCASSVRTDTQYFGPGTRLTVL.

The chain employs TRBV7-9 and TRBJ1-2; no clear D gene. V lost 2 bases and J 3 bases, leaving 13 bases between the germline ends. Germline V gene sequence: CDR1 SEHNR, CDR2 FQNEAQ (reference sequence). The CDR3 is 15 amino acids. CDR3 DNA sequence: TGTGCCAGCAGCTTAATCGCCAGGCCGGACTATGGCTACACCTTC. As protein: CASSLIARPDYGYTF. Based on the CDR3 plus reference TRBV7-9 and TRBJ1-2, the full variable domain is DTGVSQNPRHKITKRGQNVTFRCDPISEHNRLYWYRQTLGQGPEFLTYFQNEAQLEKSRLLSDRFSAERPKGSFSTLEIQRTEQGDSAMYLCASSLIARPDYGYTFGSGTRLTVV.

This clone is a singleton in its sample. The DNA of the CDR3 is TGTGCCAGCAGCCAACAGGGGCCTGGGGCCAACGTCCTGACTTTC. This codes for CASSQQGPGANVLTF. This chain connects TRBV3-1 (or the pseudogene TRBV3-2) to TRBJ2-6; D is perhaps TRBD1 (6 bases). Germline V gives CDR1 LGHDT, CDR2 YNNKEL (reference sequence). The V gene lost 2 bases and the J gene lost 2 bases, with 7 bases spanning the gap. CDR3 length: 15 residues.

The chain employs TRBV25-1 and TRBJ1-4; D remains unclear. CDR3 length equals 16 residues. V was trimmed by 5 bases and J by 0 bases, leaving 13 bases between them. Germline V gene data show CDR1 as MGHDK and CDR2 as SYGVNS. The DNA for the CDR3 is TGTGCCAGCAGTCGTGGGAGTGGGGCAACTAATGAAAAACTGTTTTTT. Its translation is CASSRGSGATNEKLFF.

The V gene is TRBV12-5, the J gene TRBJ1-1, with D unclear. The length of the CDR3 is 14 residues. Germline loops: CDR1 LGHNT, CDR2 FRNRAP. V was shortened by 8 bases and J by 5 bases, with 18 bases between the two germline ends. DNA of the CDR3: TGTGCTAGTAGGAGAATCAACTCCGGGACTGAAGCTTTCTTT. Protein product: CASRRINSGTEAFF. Full variable domain (missing parts from reference TRBV12-5 and TRBJ1-1): DARVTQTPRHKVTEMGQEVTMRCQPILGHNTVFWYRQTMMQGLELLAYFRNRAPLDDSGMPKDRFSAEMPDATLATLKIQPSEPRDSAVYFCASRRINSGTEAFFGQGTRLTVV.

In this sample, this clone turned up once. V gene TRBV7-9 combines with J gene TRBJ1-4; TRBD1 is a possible D gene (5 bases). The V gene lost 6 bases and the J gene lost 5 bases, with 19 bases spanning the gap. From germline, CDR1 is SEHNR and CDR2 FQNEAQ (reference sequence). The CDR3 consists of 16 residues. DNA for the CDR3: TGTGCCAGCAGGTCAAAGGGCCAATCAGGGAATGAAAAACTGTTTTTT. Translation gives CASRSKGQSGNEKLFF.